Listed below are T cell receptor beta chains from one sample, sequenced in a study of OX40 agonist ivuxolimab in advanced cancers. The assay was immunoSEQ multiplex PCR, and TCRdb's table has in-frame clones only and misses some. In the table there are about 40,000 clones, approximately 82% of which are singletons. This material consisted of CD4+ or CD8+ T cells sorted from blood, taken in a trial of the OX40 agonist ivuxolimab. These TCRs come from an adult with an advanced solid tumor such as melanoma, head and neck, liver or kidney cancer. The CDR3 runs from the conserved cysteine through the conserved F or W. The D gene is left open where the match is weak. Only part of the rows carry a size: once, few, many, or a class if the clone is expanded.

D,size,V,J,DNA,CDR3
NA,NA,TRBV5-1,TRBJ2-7,TGCGCCAGCAGTGTTCACGATGAATCCTACGAGCAGTACTTC,CASSVHDESYEQYF
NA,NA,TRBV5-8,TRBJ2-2,TGTGCCAGCAGCTTGTTCCGGTCCGGGGAGCTGTTTTTT,CASSLFRSGELFF
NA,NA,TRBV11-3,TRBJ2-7,TGTGCCAGCAGCTCAAACAACTACGAGCAGTACTTC,CASSSNNYEQYF
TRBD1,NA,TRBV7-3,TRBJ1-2,TGTGCCAGCAGCCCAGGACAGGGGGAGGGCTACACCTTC,CASSPGQGEGYTF
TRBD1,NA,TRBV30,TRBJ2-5,TGTGCCTGGTCGACAGGGGGTACGGAGACCCAGTACTTC,CAWSTGGTETQYF
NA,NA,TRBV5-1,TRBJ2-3,TGCGCCAGCAGCTTGGCCGCGGGGGCGCGTCCCACAGATACGCAGTATTTT,CASSLAAGARPTDTQYF
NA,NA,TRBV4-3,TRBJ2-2,TGCGCCAGCAGCCAAGCGCGGGACTTTTACACCGGGGAGCTGTTTTTT,CASSQARDFYTGELFF
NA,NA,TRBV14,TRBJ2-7,TGTGCCAGCAGCCAAGATGAGACACGGACTTACGAGCAGTACTTC,CASSQDETRTYEQYF
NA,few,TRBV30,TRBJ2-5,TGTGCCTGGAGAGCCTTCCTAGAGACCCAGTACTTC,CAWRAFLETQYF
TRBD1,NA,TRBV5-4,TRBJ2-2,TGTGCCAGCAGCTTGGGAGTCCCGGGACAGGCCGGGGAGCTGTTTTTT,CASSLGVPGQAGELFF
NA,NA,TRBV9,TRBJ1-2,TGTGCCAGCAGCTTGGGCCAGGGGAATATCTATGGCTACACCTTC,CASSLGQGNIYGYTF
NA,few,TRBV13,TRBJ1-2,TGTGCCAGCAGCTTTACAGGGTTTGGCTACACCTTC,CASSFTGFGYTF
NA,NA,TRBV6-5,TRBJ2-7,TGTGCCAGCAACGGGGGCCTCTACGAGCAGTACTTC,CASNGGLYEQYF
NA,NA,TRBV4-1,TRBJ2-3,TGCGCCAGCAGGGGAACGGGACTCAAATGGGGGGATACGCAGTATTTT,CASRGTGLKWGDTQYF
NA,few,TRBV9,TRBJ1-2,TGTGCCAGCAGCGTAACGGGGGGGAACTATGGCTACACCTTC,CASSVTGGNYGYTF
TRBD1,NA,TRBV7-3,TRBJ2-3,TGTGCCAGCAGCCGGACAGGGACAGATACGCAGTATTTT,CASSRTGTDTQYF
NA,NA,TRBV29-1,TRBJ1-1,TGCAGCGTTGGTCGTGGGGAGGCGGAAGCTTTCTTT,CSVGRGEAEAFF
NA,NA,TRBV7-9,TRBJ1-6,TGTGCCAGCAGCCAGGACAGATATAATTCACCCCTCCACTTT,CASSQDRYNSPLHF
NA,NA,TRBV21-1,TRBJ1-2,TGTGCCAGCAGCAAAGCGCCCACGGCAGGGGCGCTTGGCTATGGCTACACCTTC,CASSKAPTAGALGYGYTF
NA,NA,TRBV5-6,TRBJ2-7,TGTGCCAGCAGCTTGATTGGGGGATGGTACGAGCAGTACTTC,CASSLIGGWYEQYF
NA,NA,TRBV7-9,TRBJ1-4,TGTGCCAGCAGAGATCTCGGACATCCTAATGAAAAACTGTTTTTT,CASRDLGHPNEKLFF
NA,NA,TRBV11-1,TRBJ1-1,TGTGCCAGCAGCTTGACAGGCCTCCGAACTTTCTTT,CASSLTGLRTFF
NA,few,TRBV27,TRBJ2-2,TGTGCCAGCAGCAGGCAGACGAACACCGGGGAGCTGTTTTTT,CASSRQTNTGELFF
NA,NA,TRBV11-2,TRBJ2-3,TGTGCCAGCAGCTATACAGATACGCAGTATTTT,CASSYTDTQYF
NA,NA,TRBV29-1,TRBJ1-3,TGCAGCGTGGCGAGGGAGTTGGGTGGAAACACCATATATTTT,CSVARELGGNTIYF
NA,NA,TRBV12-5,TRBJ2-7,TGTGCTAGTGCCGCAAGTCACTTCGGTCCGGACGAGCAGTACTTC,CASAASHFGPDEQYF
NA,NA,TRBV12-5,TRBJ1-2,TGTGCTAGTGGTTTGGTAGGAAACAGGGTTGTCTATGGCTACACCTTC,CASGLVGNRVVYGYTF
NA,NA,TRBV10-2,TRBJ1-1,TGCGCCAGCAGTGAATTGAGTCCGGCGAACACTGAAGCTTTCTTT,CASSELSPANTEAFF
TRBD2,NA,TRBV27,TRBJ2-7,TGTGCCAGCAGGATAGGGGAGGGGCCACAGTACTTC,CASRIGEGPQYF
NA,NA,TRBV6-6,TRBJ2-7,TGTGCCAGCTCCCAGTACGACGAGCAGTACTTC,CASSQYDEQYF
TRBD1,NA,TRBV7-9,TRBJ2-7,TGTGCCAGCAGCTCCCTGGACAGGGGGGTCTACGAGCAGTACTTC,CASSSLDRGVYEQYF
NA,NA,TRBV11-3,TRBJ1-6,TGTGCCAGCAGCTATCAGACCTCCTCCTATAATTCACCCCTCCACTTT,CASSYQTSSYNSPLHF
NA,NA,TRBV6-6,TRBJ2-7,TGTGCCAGCAGTTACTCGGGAGGAGTGGAGCAGTACTTC,CASSYSGGVEQYF
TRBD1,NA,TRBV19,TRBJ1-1,TGTGCCAGTAGTTGGACAGGGGAAGCTTTCTTT,CASSWTGEAFF
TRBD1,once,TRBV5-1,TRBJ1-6,TGCGCCAGCAGCTTGGGTCCCGGACAGGGGATTTCACCCCTCCACTTT,CASSLGPGQGISPLHF
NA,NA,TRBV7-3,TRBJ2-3,TGTGCCAGCAACGGGGGGCTTAGCACAGATACGCAGTATTTT,CASNGGLSTDTQYF
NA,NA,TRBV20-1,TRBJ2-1,TGCAGTGCCAACCTCAAGAATGAGCAGTTCTTC,CSANLKNEQFF
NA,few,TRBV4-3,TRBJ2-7,TGCGCCAGCAGCCAAGAATACAGGGACGAGCAGTACTTC,CASSQEYRDEQYF
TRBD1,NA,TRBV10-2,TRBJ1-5,TGCGCCAGCAGTGACTTCCACGGGACAGGCGCGGAAAATCAGCCCCAGCATTTT,CASSDFHGTGAENQPQHF
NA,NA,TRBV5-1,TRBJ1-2,TGCGCCAGCAGCCCCGGCAATAACTATGGCTACACCTTC,CASSPGNNYGYTF
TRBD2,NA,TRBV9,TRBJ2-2,TGTGCCAGCAGCTCCCCCAGCGGGGGCCTGAACACCGGGGAGCTGTTTTTT,CASSSPSGGLNTGELFF
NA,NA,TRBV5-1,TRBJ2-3,TGCGCCAGCAGCCTCTCGGTCGGATCCACAGATACGCAGTATTTT,CASSLSVGSTDTQYF
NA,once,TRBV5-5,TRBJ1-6,TGTGCCAGCAGCTTGGGGGGTCTTAGTTCACCCCTCCACTTT,CASSLGGLSSPLHF
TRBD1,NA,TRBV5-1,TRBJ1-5,TGCGCCAGCAGCGCGACAGGGTATAGCAATCAGCCCCAGCATTTT,CASSATGYSNQPQHF
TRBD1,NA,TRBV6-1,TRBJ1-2,TGTGCCAGCAGTGCGGCTGCAGGGGGGAGGTATGGCTACACCTTC,CASSAAAGGRYGYTF
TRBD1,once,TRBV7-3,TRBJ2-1,TGTGCCAGCAGCCTGGGACAGGGCGGGACCAATGAGCAGTTCTTC,CASSLGQGGTNEQFF
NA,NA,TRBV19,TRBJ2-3,TGTGCCAGTAGATTATTGGGGGAGGATACGCAGTATTTT,CASRLLGEDTQYF